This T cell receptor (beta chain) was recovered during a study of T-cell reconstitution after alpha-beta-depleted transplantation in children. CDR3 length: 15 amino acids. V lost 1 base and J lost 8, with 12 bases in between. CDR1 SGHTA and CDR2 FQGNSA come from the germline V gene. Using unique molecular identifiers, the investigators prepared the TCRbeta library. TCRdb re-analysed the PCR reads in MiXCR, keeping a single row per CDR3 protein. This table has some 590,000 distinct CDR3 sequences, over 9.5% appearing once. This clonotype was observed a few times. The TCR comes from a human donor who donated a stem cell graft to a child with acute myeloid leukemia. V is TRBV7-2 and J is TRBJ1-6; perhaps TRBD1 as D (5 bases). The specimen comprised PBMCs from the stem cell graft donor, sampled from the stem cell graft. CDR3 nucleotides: TGTGCCAGCAGCTTAGGCGCCAGGGTGCATTCACCCCTCCACTTT. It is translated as CASSLGARVHSPLHF.